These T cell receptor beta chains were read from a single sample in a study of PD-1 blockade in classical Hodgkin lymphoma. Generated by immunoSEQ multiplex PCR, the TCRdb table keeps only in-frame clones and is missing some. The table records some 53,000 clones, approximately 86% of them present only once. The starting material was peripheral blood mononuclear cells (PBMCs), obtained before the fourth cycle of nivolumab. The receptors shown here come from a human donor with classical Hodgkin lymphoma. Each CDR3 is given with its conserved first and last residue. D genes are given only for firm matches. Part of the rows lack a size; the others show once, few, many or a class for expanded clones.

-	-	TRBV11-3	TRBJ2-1	TGTGCCAGCAGCTTAGGTCGGGGGCTGAGCTCCTACAATGAGCAGTTCTTC	CASSLGRGLSSYNEQFF
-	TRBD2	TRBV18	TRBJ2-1	TGTGCCAGCTCAATCCGGGGGGGAGATGAGCAGTTCTTC	CASSIRGGDEQFF
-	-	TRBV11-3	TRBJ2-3	TGTGCCAGCAGCTTAGGACTAGACCCCCAGGATACGCAGTATTTT	CASSLGLDPQDTQYF
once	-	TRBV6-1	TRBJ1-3	TGTGCCAGCAGGGTTTTGTACTCTGGAAACACCATATATTTT	CASRVLYSGNTIYF
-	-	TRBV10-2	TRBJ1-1	TGCGCCAGCAGTGAGTATCGGGGTGTCACTGAAGCTTTCTTT	CASSEYRGVTEAFF
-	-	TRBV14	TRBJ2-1	TGTGCCAGCAGTGCCTGGATTCACAATGAGCAGTTCTTC	CASSAWIHNEQFF
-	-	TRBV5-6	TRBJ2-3	TGTGCCAGCAGCTTGGTAGCGGCCGGCGGCACAGATACGCAGTATTTT	CASSLVAAGGTDTQYF
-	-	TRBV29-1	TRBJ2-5	TGCAGCGTTGATAGGCTAGGGGGGGGTTGGGACCAAGAGACCCAGTACTTC	CSVDRLGGGWDQETQYF
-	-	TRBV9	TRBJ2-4	TGTGCCAGCAGCCCCCGGAGTTCGACGCTAAACATTCAGTACTTC	CASSPRSSTLNIQYF
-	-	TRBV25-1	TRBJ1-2	TGTGCCAGCAGTGAACGAGGGGTCCCCATTGGCTACACCTTC	CASSERGVPIGYTF
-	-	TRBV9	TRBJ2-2	TGTGCCAGCAGCAGCCGGGGACAAATAACCGGGGAGCTGTTTTTT	CASSSRGQITGELFF
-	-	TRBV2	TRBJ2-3	TGTGCCAGCAGTGAAGAGCAGGTTAGCACAGATACGCAGTATTTT	CASSEEQVSTDTQYF
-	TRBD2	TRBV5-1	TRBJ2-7	TGCGCCAGCAGCCATTCCGGGACTAGCGGCTACGAGCAGTACTTC	CASSHSGTSGYEQYF
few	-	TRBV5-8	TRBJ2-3	TGTGCCAGCAGCGATCCGACGCTCTCCACAGATACGCAGTATTTT	CASSDPTLSTDTQYF
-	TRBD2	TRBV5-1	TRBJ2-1	TGCGCCAGCAGCTCTCTAGCGGAGGAATACAATGAGCAGTTCTTC	CASSSLAEEYNEQFF
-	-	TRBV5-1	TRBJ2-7	TGCGCCAGCAGCTTGGGAGGGGATTCCTACGAGCAGTACTTC	CASSLGGDSYEQYF
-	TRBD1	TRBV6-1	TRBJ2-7	TGTGCCATCAGCCCCGGACAGGTAGGACAAGACGAGCAGTACTTC	CAISPGQVGQDEQYF
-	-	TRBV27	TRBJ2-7	TGTGCCAGCAGGCCCGGAGGTCAGGGCGGCTACGAGCAGTACTTC	CASRPGGQGGYEQYF
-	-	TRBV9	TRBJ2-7	TGTGCCAGCAGCGTAGGGTCAGGGACCTACGAGCAGTACTTC	CASSVGSGTYEQYF
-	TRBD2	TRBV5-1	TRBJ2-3	TGCGCCAGCAGCTTAGGCGGGAGTAGTATTGATACGCAGTATTTT	CASSLGGSSIDTQYF
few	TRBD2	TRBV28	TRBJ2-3	TGTGCCAGCAGTTTACTAGCGGGAGGCCCGAGCACAGATACGCAGTATTTT	CASSLLAGGPSTDTQYF
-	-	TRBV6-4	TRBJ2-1	TGTGCCAGCAGTGTCGAGGGGGGAACCTACAATGAGCAGTTCTTC	CASSVEGGTYNEQFF
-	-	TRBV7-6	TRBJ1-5	TGTGCCAGCAGCTCTCGGGACGGCAGGAATCAGCCCCAGCATTTT	CASSSRDGRNQPQHF
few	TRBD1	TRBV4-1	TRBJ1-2	TGCGCCAGCAGCCAAGGCGACAGGGCCTATGGCTACACCTTC	CASSQGDRAYGYTF
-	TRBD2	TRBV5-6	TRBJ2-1	TGTGCCAGCAGCTTGGCCCTAGCGGCTACCCGCGATGAGCAGTTCTTC	CASSLALAATRDEQFF
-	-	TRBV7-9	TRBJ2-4	TGTGCCAGCAGCCTAGGGGGGCACCCCAAAAACATTCAGTACTTC	CASSLGGHPKNIQYF
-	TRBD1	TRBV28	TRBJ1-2	TGTGCCAGCAGTCAGGGGGGACAGGGGCATGGCTACACCTTC	CASSQGGQGHGYTF
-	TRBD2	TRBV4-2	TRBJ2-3	TGTGCCAGCAGCCGTATTAGCGGGGGCACAGATACGCAGTATTTT	CASSRISGGTDTQYF
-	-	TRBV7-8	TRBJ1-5	TGTGCCAGCAGCCTGGTCCAGGGAAGCAATCAGCCCCAGCATTTT	CASSLVQGSNQPQHF